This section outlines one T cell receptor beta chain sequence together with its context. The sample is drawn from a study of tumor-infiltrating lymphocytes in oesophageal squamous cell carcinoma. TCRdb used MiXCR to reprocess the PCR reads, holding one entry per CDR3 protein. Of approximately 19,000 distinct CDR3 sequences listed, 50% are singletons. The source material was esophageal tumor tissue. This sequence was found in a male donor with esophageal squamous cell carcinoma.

CDR3 sequence: CASSSAGAGKETQYF. DNA of the CDR3: TGTGCCAGCAGTTCAGCGGGAGCAGGAAAAGAGACCCAGTACTTC. The chain joins TRBV28 to TRBJ2-5, with TRBD2 identical over 8 bases. Germline V gives CDR1 MDHEN, CDR2 SYDVKM. V trimming: 4 bases; J trimming: 3 bases; junction bases outside the gene matches: 7. The CDR3 sequence is 15 residues long.